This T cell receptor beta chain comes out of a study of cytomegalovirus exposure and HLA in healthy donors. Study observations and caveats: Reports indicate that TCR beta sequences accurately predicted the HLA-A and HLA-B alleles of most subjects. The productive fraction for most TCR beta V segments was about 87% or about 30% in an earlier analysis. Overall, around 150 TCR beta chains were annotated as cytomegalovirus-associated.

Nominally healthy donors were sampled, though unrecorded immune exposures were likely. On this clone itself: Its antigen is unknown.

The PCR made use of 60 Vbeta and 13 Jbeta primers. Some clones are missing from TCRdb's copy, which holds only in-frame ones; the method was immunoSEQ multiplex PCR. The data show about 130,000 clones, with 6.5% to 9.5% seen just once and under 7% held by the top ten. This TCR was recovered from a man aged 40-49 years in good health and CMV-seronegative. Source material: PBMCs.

CDR3 sequence: CASSPRVRGGTYEQYF. CDR3 sequence (DNA): TGTGCCAGCAGCCCAAGGGTCCGGGGGGGGACCTACGAGCAGTACTTC. The genes are TRBV28 and TRBJ2-7; 8 bases agree with TRBD2. CDR1 and CDR2 (germline): MDHEN, SYDVKM. V shed 6 bases and J 2 bases; nucleotides not matched to a gene: 12. This CDR3 contains 16 residues. The variable domain in full, with the rest retrieved from reference TRBV28 and TRBJ2-7, is DVKVTQSSRYLVKRTGEKVFLECVQDMDHENMFWYRQDPGLGLRLIYFSYDVKMKEKGDIPEGYSVSREKKERFSLILESASTNQTSMYLCASSPRVRGGTYEQYFGPGTRLTVT.